Following are 9 T cell receptor beta chains from one sample sequenced in a study of blood T cell repertoires in COVID-19. Measured with immunoSEQ multiplex PCR; TCRdb has only the in-frame clones, and not every one. This table holds 50,000 to 75,000 clones, over 75% found once. Sequencing input: peripheral blood. The source of these receptors is an older man in a cohort sampled during active COVID-19.

The chain uses TRBV5-8 and TRBJ2-4; D may be TRBD2 (6 bases). From germline, CDR1 is SGHTS and CDR2 YDEGEE. The CDR3 is 14 amino acids. The ends were cut back, 2 bases at V and 3 bases at J, with 9 bases in the middle. This CDR3 is CASSFGGGKNIQYF. The DNA for the CDR3 is TGTGCCAGCAGCTTCGGGGGAGGCAAAAACATTCAGTACTTC.

This clone was seen a single time. The chain carries TRBV12-5 and TRBJ1-2; 7 bases agree with TRBD1. The germline V gene has CDR1 LGHNT and CDR2 FRNRAP. CDR3 size: 15 residues. Trimming cost V 2 bases and J 3 bases; bases outside gene matches: 6. CDR3 protein: CASGLSQGVDYGYTF. CDR3 coding DNA: TGTGCTAGTGGTTTGAGTCAGGGGGTTGACTATGGCTACACCTTC.

The chain recombines TRBV4-1 with TRBJ2-7; D is undetermined. V gave up 0 bases and J gave up 4 bases, with 13 bases separating them. Germline-derived CDR1 and CDR2 are MGHRA and YSYEKL. This CDR3 region has 15 residues. The CDR3 spells CASSQEESQTYEQYF. Written as DNA, the CDR3 is TGCGCCAGCAGCCAAGAGGAATCCCAGACATACGAGCAGTACTTC.

This rearrangement joins TRBV30 to TRBJ2-7; the D gene is possibly TRBD2 (5 bases). Trimming removed 3 bases at V and 9 bases at J, with 15 bases between. The germline CDR1 and CDR2 sequences are GTSNPN and SVGIG (reference sequence). The CDR3 is 12 amino acids. This CDR3 reads CAWSDSGRGQYF. The CDR3 nucleotides are TGTGCCTGGAGCGATTCGGGCCGGGGGCAGTACTTC.

This chain connects TRBV19 to TRBJ1-2; no definite D call. V gave up 5 bases and J gave up 6 bases, with 13 bases separating them. Germline V gene data show CDR1 as LNHDA and CDR2 as SQIVND (reference sequence). There are 13 residues in the CDR3. The CDR3 sequence: CASSSTRGDGYTF. As DNA, the CDR3 is TGTGCCAGTAGTTCGACCCGGGGTGATGGCTACACCTTC.

The chain combines TRBV18 with TRBJ2-4; D perhaps matches TRBD2 (7 bases). The CDR3 totals 15 residues. V dropped 3 bases and J dropped 2 bases, with 11 bases sitting between them. The germline V gene has CDR1 KGHSH and CDR2 LQKENI. CDR3 bases: TGTGCCAGCTCACCCAGGGGAGGGTCCAAAAACATTCAGTACTTC. It encodes CASSPRGGSKNIQYF.

This chain links TRBV6-1 with TRBJ2-3; D gene uncertain. Germline V gives CDR1 MNHNS, CDR2 SASEGT. V was cut by 2 bases and J by 3 bases, with 12 bases left in between. The CDR3 sequence is 15 residues long. This CDR3 is CASSESTPGTDTQYF. The CDR3 region has the DNA TGTGCCAGCAGTGAATCGACCCCCGGGACAGATACGCAGTATTTT.

To note about this clone: One junction end does not reproduce the germline sequence, and a read error may be involved. The chain couples TRBV2 to TRBJ2-7; TRBD2 matches 9 bases. This CDR3 has 16 residues. Germline lookup yields CDR1 SNHLY and CDR2 FYNNEI. The CDR3 is CASNESGGPAVSEQYF. In DNA form, the CDR3 reads TGTGCCAGCAATGAAAGCGGGGGGCCCGCGGTGAGTGAGCAGTACTTC.

V and J are TRBV6-5 and TRBJ1-2; D may be TRBD1 (5 bases). This CDR3 is built from 14 residues. Germline assignment: CDR1 MNHEY and CDR2 SVGAGI. V lost 8 bases and J 8 bases, leaving 21 bases between the germline ends. The CDR3 bases are TGTGCCAGCGTCCCCGGGGCTACGGGACTAGGCTACACCTTC. It translates to CASVPGATGLGYTF.